The 5 T cell receptor beta chains below were found in one sample sequenced in a study of T-cell memory formation after mild COVID-19. A single record per CDR3 protein comes from TCRdb applying MiXCR to the 5' RACE reads. The data show roughly 350,000 distinct CDR3 sequences, 21% seen once. Sequencing was carried out using PBMCs or a T cell subset sorted from them (not recorded which). The origin of the receptors is an adult woman who had mild COVID-19 (a few samples of this study predate the infection). Cell type and time point are not known.

This clonotype has more than one count but fewer than ten. This chain uses TRBV4-2 with TRBJ2-3, with TRBD2 matching 12 bases. After removal of 4 bases from V and 6 bases from J, the junction contained 8 bases not matched to a gene. The germline CDR1 and CDR2 sequences are LGHNA and YNFKEQ. The CDR3 is 16 amino acids. CDR3 residues: CASSPQSLAGGDTQYF. The CDR3 DNA is TGTGCCAGCAGCCCCCAGTCTCTAGCGGGGGGGGATACGCAGTATTTT.

The chain carries TRBV12-3 or TRBV12-4 and TRBJ1-1; D is uncertain. CDR3 length: 14 residues. Between the trimmed V and J ends, which lost 7 bases and 1 base, there was a span of 13 bases. The CDR3 here is CASISDGENTEAFF. The CDR3 DNA reads TGTGCCAGCATATCCGACGGAGAGAACACTGAAGCTTTCTTT.

The rearrangement joins TRBV18 to TRBJ1-5; D may be TRBD1 (5 bases). CDR1 and CDR2 from the germline V gene are KGHSH and LQKENI. The CDR3 totals 13 residues. Trimming took 3 bases from V and 4 from J, leaving 7 bases between them. The CDR3 loop reads CASSPDMNQPQHF. Here the CDR3 DNA reads TGTGCCAGCTCACCGGACATGAATCAGCCCCAGCATTTT.

This clonotype rates as medium-sized. The rearrangement links TRBV29-1 to TRBJ2-7; the D gene is possibly TRBD1 (5 bases). The CDR3 spans 11 residues. Germline values: CDR1 SQVTM, CDR2 ANQGSEA. V was clipped by 0 bases and J by 12 bases, with 12 bases between them. This CDR3 reads CSVEDYGARYF. CDR3 bases: TGCAGCGTTGAAGATTATGGGGCTCGGTACTTC.

This clonotype showed up just a few times. The chain couples TRBV5-6 to TRBJ2-1; weak D call: TRBD1 (6 bases). The CDR3 runs to 15 residues. Germline loops: CDR1 SGHDT, CDR2 YYEEEE. The V end lost 1 base, the J end lost 5 bases, and 13 bases lay between the germline ends. Here the CDR3 reads CASSLPGQPDNEQFF. CDR3 nucleotide sequence: TGTGCCAGCAGCTTGCCGGGACAACCAGACAATGAGCAGTTCTTC.